This TCR beta chain is drawn from a study of blood T cell repertoires in COVID-19. Participant age was roughly 18 to 90 years, and participants resided in about 25 US areas. The CDR3 spans 13 residues. Between the trimmed V and J ends, which lost 2 bases and 4 bases, there was a span of 8 bases. Germline-derived CDR1 and CDR2 are MNHEY and SMNVEV (reference sequence). Method: immunoSEQ multiplex PCR; TCRdb's copy keeps in-frame clones and lacks some. Among approximately 210,000 clones listed, 81% were seen once. J is TRBJ1-2 and V is TRBV27; D is perhaps TRBD1 (5 bases). Specimen: PBMCs or T cells enriched from blood (not recorded which). The clonotype was recovered from a woman aged 50 to 60 with acute COVID-19. The DNA of the CDR3 is TGTGCCAGCAGTTTACAGGGTAGCTATGGCTACACCTTC. Amino acid sequence: CASSLQGSYGYTF.